Listed here are 21 T cell receptor beta chains from one sample, sequenced in a study of cytomegalovirus exposure and HLA in healthy donors. The primer mix had 60 Vbeta and 13 Jbeta primers. Produced via immunoSEQ multiplex PCR; TCRdb's table is partial and in-frame only. The sample holds under 250,000 clones, about 86% seen once. Sequenced material: PBMCs. The receptors originated from a woman aged 55-70 years in good health and CMV-seropositive.

V is TRBV27 and J is TRBJ2-1, with 9 bases matching TRBD1. Germline CDR1 reads MNHEY; CDR2 reads SMNVEV (reference sequence). The junction had 5 bases not matched to a gene; V was cut back by 4 bases and J by 10 bases. This CDR3 has 13 residues. The CDR3 protein is CASSYGTGYEQFF. The CDR3 DNA sequence: TGTGCCAGCAGTTATGGGACAGGGTACGAGCAGTTCTTC.

The rearrangement uses TRBV7-2 and TRBJ2-2, with D unresolved. Germline V gene data show CDR1 as SGHTA and CDR2 as FQGNSA. The V and J ends lost 2 bases and 1 base respectively, with 8 bases between them. This CDR3 has 15 residues. The chain's CDR3 is CASSLSARNTGELFF. For the CDR3, the DNA is TGTGCCAGCAGCTTATCAGCTAGGAACACCGGGGAGCTGTTTTTT.

The chain employs TRBV5-6 and TRBJ2-2; a possible D gene is TRBD1 (6 bases). The CDR3 length is 14 residues. The V gene lost 4 bases and the J gene lost 7 bases, with 14 bases spanning the gap. In germline, CDR1 is SGHDT, CDR2 YYEEEE. The CDR3 DNA sequence: TGTGCCAGCAGCCTCGGCACAGGGCTCGGGGAGCTGTTTTTT. It yields the protein CASSLGTGLGELFF.

The chain is built from TRBV27 and TRBJ2-1; D possibly corresponds to TRBD2 (5 bases). From germline, CDR1 is MNHEY and CDR2 SMNVEV (reference sequence). V was shortened by 5 bases and J by 9 bases, with 20 bases between the two germline ends. The CDR3 is 15 amino acids. This CDR3 reads CASSKDSPPRSEQFF. CDR3 DNA: TGTGCCAGCAGTAAGGACTCTCCTCCTCGAAGTGAGCAGTTCTTC.

The sample holds a few counts of this clone. The chain has TRBV29-1 and TRBJ2-1; D may be TRBD2 (5 bases). The V gene lost 5 bases and the J gene lost 2 bases, with 10 bases spanning the gap. Germline lookup yields CDR1 SQVTM and CDR2 ANQGSEA. The CDR3 runs to 13 residues. CDR3 region: CSVRLTTYNEQFF. CDR3 nucleotides: TGCAGCGTTAGACTAACAACCTACAATGAGCAGTTCTTC.

This rearrangement joins TRBV21-1 to TRBJ1-5; the table's D call, TRBD1, has no DNA check behind it. TRBV21-1 is a pseudogene. There are 13 residues in the CDR3. Written as DNA, the CDR3 is TGTGCCAGCACCCGGGACAGTAATCAGCCCCAGCATTTT. This codes for CASTRDSNQPQHF.

The chain recombines TRBV5-1 with TRBJ2-7; 11 nucleotides match TRBD1. Germline CDR1 and CDR2: SGHRS and YFSETQ. The junction had 1 base not matched to a gene; V was cut back by 2 bases and J by 3 bases. This CDR3 has 14 amino acids. CDR3 nucleotides: TGCGCCAGCAGCTTCGGGACAGGGGGCTACGAGCAGTACTTC. It is translated as CASSFGTGGYEQYF.

The J gene is TRBJ1-1, the V gene TRBV5-1; D gene ambiguous. The V and J ends lost 0 bases and 4 bases respectively, with 7 bases between them. CDR1 and CDR2 (germline): SGHRS, YFSETQ. The CDR3 consists of 13 residues. Here the CDR3 DNA reads TGCGCCAGCAGCTTGGCCCAGTTCACTGAAGCTTTCTTT. Protein product: CASSLAQFTEAFF.

This rearrangement joins TRBV6-1 to TRBJ2-3; D call uncertain. Germline CDR1 MNHNS, CDR2 SASEGT. The germline V and J ends were trimmed by 4 bases and 3 bases, with 11 bases remaining between them. This CDR3 region has 14 residues. The CDR3 is CASSALLSTDTQYF. Written as DNA, the CDR3 is TGTGCCAGCAGTGCCCTACTTTCTACAGATACGCAGTATTTT.

The chain employs TRBV9 and TRBJ1-2, with D uncertain. Trimming took off 0 bases at V and 12 bases at J, with 15 bases between the two ends. This CDR3 has 13 amino acids. Looked up from germline, CDR1 is SGDLS and CDR2 is YYNGEE. The CDR3 DNA is TGTGCCAGCAGCGTAGGAACGGTGGAGGGCCACACCTTC. Protein sequence: CASSVGTVEGHTF. The whole variable domain, remainder taken from reference TRBV9 and TRBJ1-2, is DSGVTQTPKHLITATGQRVTLRCSPRSGDLSVYWYQQSLDQGLQFLIQYYNGEERAKGNILERFSAQQFPDLHSELNLSSLELGDSALYFCASSVGTVEGHTFGSGTRLTVV.

The V gene is TRBV7-9, the J gene TRBJ1-1, with D possibly matching TRBD1 (6 bases). Trimming pared 6 bases from V and 1 base from J, leaving 15 bases between. Germline CDR1 is SEHNR and CDR2 is FQNEAQ (reference sequence). The CDR3 is made up of 15 amino acids. CDR3 bases: TGTGCCAGCAGTCCCGGTACAGGGAGGAACACTGAAGCTTTCTTT. This encodes CASSPGTGRNTEAFF. The whole variable domain, filled in from reference TRBV7-9 and TRBJ1-1, reads DTGVSQNPRHKITKRGQNVTFRCDPISEHNRLYWYRQTLGQGPEFLTYFQNEAQLEKSRLLSDRFSAERPKGSFSTLEIQRTEQGDSAMYLCASSPGTGRNTEAFFGQGTRLTVV.

The chain is built from TRBV2 and TRBJ2-5; D possibly corresponds to TRBD2 (6 bases). CDR1 is SNHLY, CDR2 FYNNEI, per germline. This CDR3 comprises 13 residues. Trimming pared 7 bases from V and 4 bases from J, leaving 13 bases between. In DNA form, the CDR3 reads TGTGCCAGCACGCCCGGGGGAGGAGAGACCCAGTACTTC. Translated: CASTPGGGETQYF.

This clone was detected once. This chain connects TRBV18 to TRBJ1-5; possibly TRBD1 for D (5 bases). V was pared by 2 bases and J by 4 bases, with 9 bases between. The CDR3 spans 14 residues. Germline-derived CDR1 and CDR2 are KGHSH and LQKENI. CDR3 sequence reads: CASSPSQGNQPQHF. CDR3 in DNA: TGTGCCAGCTCACCAAGTCAGGGTAATCAGCCCCAGCATTTT.

The chain employs TRBV19 and TRBJ2-7; D may be TRBD1 (6 bases). The germline V and J ends were trimmed by 5 bases and 3 bases, with 20 bases remaining between them. Germline CDR1 reads LNHDA; CDR2 reads SQIVND (reference sequence). The CDR3 covers 16 residues. The CDR3, as DNA: TGTGCCAGTAGTCCCCACAGGGTTACTGTGGTCTACGAGCAGTACTTC. Encoded protein: CASSPHRVTVVYEQYF.

The chain combines TRBV5-1 with TRBJ2-5; 7 bases align to TRBD2. Germline V gene lookup returns CDR1 SGHRS and CDR2 YFSETQ. J was trimmed by 4 bases and V by 0 bases; bases with no gene match: 9. CDR3 length: 16 residues. CDR3 DNA: TGCGCCAGCAGCTTGGAAGGGGAGCGGGGACGAGAGACCCAGTACTTC. It is translated as CASSLEGERGRETQYF. Variable domain in full (rest from reference TRBV5-1 and TRBJ2-5): KAGVTQTPRYLIKTRGQQVTLSCSPISGHRSVSWYQQTPGQGLQFLFEYFSETQRNKGNFPGRFSGRQFSNSRSEMNVSTLELGDSALYLCASSLEGERGRETQYFGPGTRLLVL.

The rearrangement joins TRBV19 to TRBJ1-2; D unresolved. With 4 bases removed from V and 4 bases from J, the gap between germline ends came to 13 bases. Germline V gene data show CDR1 as LNHDA and CDR2 as SQIVND (reference sequence). CDR3 length: 14 amino acids. CDR3 coding DNA: TGTGCCAGTAGTACTGGACGGGAGCCCTATGGCTACACCTTC. Protein sequence: CASSTGREPYGYTF.

This clone was recorded only once. The chain has TRBV5-5 and TRBJ1-2, with a possible D match to TRBD1 (6 bases). The germline gives CDR1 SGHKS, CDR2 YYEKEE (reference sequence). The germline V and J ends were trimmed by 2 bases and 6 bases, with 14 bases remaining between them. This CDR3 has 14 residues. The CDR3 coding sequence is TGTGCCAGCAGCTTAAGGCCCAGGGGTGATGGCTACACCTTC. It codes for CASSLRPRGDGYTF.

This rearrangement joins TRBV18 to TRBJ1-3; 9 bases are a match to TRBD1. V shed 4 bases, J shed 0 bases, and the junction held 1 base outside the gene matches. CDR3 length: 15 residues. Per germline, CDR1 KGHSH and CDR2 LQKENI. In DNA, the CDR3 is TGTGCCAGCTCACAGGGACAGGGCTCTGGAAACACCATATATTTT. It specifies CASSQGQGSGNTIYF.

This chain connects TRBV30 to TRBJ2-7; 10 bases agree with TRBD2. CDR1 and CDR2 from the germline V gene are GTSNPN and SVGIG (reference sequence). The V gene end was trimmed by 0 bases and the J gene end by 6 bases; junction bases not matched to a gene: 5. CDR3 size: 14 residues. The CDR3: CAWSVGAGGSEQYF. DNA of the CDR3: TGTGCCTGGAGTGTAGGAGCGGGAGGGTCCGAGCAGTACTTC.

This chain connects TRBV5-5 to TRBJ2-7; D is perhaps TRBD1 (5 bases). The V gene lost 0 bases and the J gene lost 2 bases, with 12 bases spanning the gap. The CDR3 length is 15 residues. CDR1 and CDR2 (germline): SGHKS, YYEKEE (reference sequence). The CDR3 sequence: CASSLATELPYEQYF. In DNA form, the CDR3 reads TGTGCCAGCAGCTTGGCGACAGAGTTACCCTACGAGCAGTACTTC. The entire variable domain, with the rest obtained from reference TRBV5-5 and TRBJ2-7, is as follows: DAGVTQSPTHLIKTRGQQVTLRCSPISGHKSVSWYQQVLGQGPQFIFQYYEKEERGRGNFPDRFSARQFPNYSSELNVNALLLGDSALYLCASSLATELPYEQYFGPGTRLTVT.

The count of this clone is one. This chain connects TRBV15 to TRBJ1-1; no clear D gene. V was cut by 0 bases and J by 12 bases, with 8 bases left in between. This CDR3 comprises 11 residues. Germline CDR1 and CDR2: LNHNV and YYDKDF (reference sequence). In nucleotides, the CDR3 is TGTGCCACCAGCAGAGAAGGAGGAACTTTCTTT. Its protein is CATSREGGTFF.